These 19 T cell receptor beta chains originate from one sample sequenced in a study of Ad26.COV2.S vaccination and SARS-CoV-2 variants (dated by TCRdb to about 2021). Library prep was done by the immunoSEQ multiplex PCR assay. TCRdb took this table from immuneACCESS and kept in-frame rearrangements with V and J called. Such tables lack part of the clones; where checked against another copy, unresolved V genes explain under half of the gap, and the rest is unexplained. Here the sample has roughly 380,000 clones; over 75% occur a single time. 3.5% to 4% of the sample rests with the top ten. The treatment or condition label, as the study defines it: roughly 20 received Ad26.COV2.S at low or high dose, single or two shots; 5 received placebo; per-sample allocation not given. Repertoires of vaccine and placebo recipients were sequenced from samples taken on day 63 after the first injection. The sample was peripheral blood, taken in a trial of Ad26.COV2.S vaccine versus placebo. These receptors came from a person aged 18-60 years who received the Ad26.COV2.S COVID-19 vaccine or a placebo.

The rearrangement joins TRBV19 to TRBJ2-3; 12 positions match TRBD1. This CDR3 spans 16 amino acids. V dropped 6 bases and J dropped 5; count of bases not matched to a gene: 9. CDR1 LNHDA and CDR2 SQIVND come from the germline V gene (reference sequence). The CDR3 spells CASSTRDRGLGDTQYF. CDR3 DNA: TGTGCCAGTAGCACCCGGGACAGGGGGCTTGGAGATACGCAGTATTTT.

This clone was seen only once. The chain recombines TRBV28 with TRBJ2-2; no reliable D call. Germline CDR1 and CDR2: MDHEN and SYDVKM. The CDR3 runs 13 residues. V lost 8 bases and J 3 bases, leaving 10 bases between the germline ends. The chain's CDR3 is CASVRSDTGELFF. The CDR3 nucleotides are TGTGCCAGCGTACGTTCAGACACCGGGGAGCTGTTTTTT.

The J gene is TRBJ1-1, the V gene TRBV6-5; D unclear. The V and J ends lost 6 bases and 1 base respectively, with 12 bases between them. The CDR3 contains 14 residues. Germline CDR1 is MNHEY and CDR2 is SVGAGI. The CDR3 sequence is CASSTGSSNTEAFF. Written as DNA, the CDR3 is TGTGCCAGCAGCACCGGGTCCTCGAACACTGAAGCTTTCTTT.

J is TRBJ2-3 and V is TRBV19; D tentatively fits TRBD1 or TRBD2 (5 bases each). V gave up 6 bases and J gave up 4 bases, with 8 bases separating them. The CDR3 has 12 amino acids. Germline V gene lookup returns CDR1 LNHDA and CDR2 SQIVND (reference sequence). The CDR3 nucleotides are TGTGCCAGTAGCCAGGGACCAGATACGCAGTATTTT. Translating gives CASSQGPDTQYF. The whole variable domain, filled in from reference TRBV19 and TRBJ2-3, reads DGGITQSPKYLFRKEGQNVTLSCEQNLNHDAMYWYRQDPGQGLRLIYYSQIVNDFQKGDIAEGYSVSREKKESFPLTVTSAQKNPTAFYLCASSQGPDTQYFGPGTRLTVL.

The rearrangement uses TRBV5-1 and TRBJ2-5; the D is unclear. The CDR3 consists of 14 residues. The V and J ends lost 0 bases and 0 bases respectively, with 6 bases between them. Germline V CDR1 and CDR2: SGHRS, YFSETQ. The CDR3, as DNA: TGCGCCAGCAGCTTGGCGGCGTACCAAGAGACCCAGTACTTC. Protein sequence: CASSLAAYQETQYF.

The J gene is TRBJ2-5, the V gene TRBV10-3; D is unclear. This CDR3 is 14 amino acids long. The V gene lost 0 bases and the J gene lost 4 bases, with 9 bases spanning the gap. CDR1 and CDR2 (germline): ENHRY, SYGVKD. The CDR3: CAISESMGLETQYF. The CDR3 coding sequence is TGTGCCATCAGTGAGTCGATGGGTTTAGAGACCCAGTACTTC.

J is TRBJ2-2 and V is TRBV11-2, with 8 nucleotides matching TRBD2. The CDR3 consists of 13 residues. CDR1 is SGHAT and CDR2 is FQNNGV in the germline V gene. J was trimmed by 6 bases and V by 3 bases; bases with no gene match: 0. The DNA for the CDR3 is TGTGCCAGCAGCTTCGGGGGGGCCGGGGAGCTGTTTTTT. It encodes CASSFGGAGELFF.

The chain has TRBV18 and TRBJ2-3, with 8 bases matching TRBD2. Unmatched junction bases numbered 6, after V lost 2 bases and J lost 2 bases. The CDR3 contains 16 residues. Germline CDR1 and CDR2: KGHSH and LQKENI. This CDR3 is CASSPASGGITDTQYF. The CDR3 DNA is TGTGCCAGCTCACCAGCCAGCGGGGGAATCACAGATACGCAGTATTTT.

The genes are TRBV12-3 or TRBV12-4 and TRBJ1-4; a possible D gene is TRBD1 (5 bases). This CDR3 has 11 residues. Deletions cut 6 bases from V and 8 bases from J, with 7 bases between. The CDR3 nucleotides read TGTGCCAGCAGCCGACAGGAAAAACTGTTTTTT. Translating it yields CASSRQEKLFF.

V is TRBV7-2 and J is TRBJ2-6; D is uncertain. Germline CDR1 is SGHTA and CDR2 is FQGNSA. The CDR3 is 17 residues long. V lost 5 bases to trimming and J lost 4 bases, with 18 bases between them. CDR3 coding DNA: TGTGCCAGCAGCCTACGATATCTCAGAGGCGGGGCCAACGTCCTGACTTTC. This translates into CASSLRYLRGGANVLTF. The full variable domain, in which reference TRBV7-2 and TRBJ2-6 provide the parts outside the CDR3, is GAGVSQSPSNKVTEKGKDVELRCDPISGHTALYWYRQSLGQGLEFLIYFQGNSAPDKSGLPSDRFSAERTGGSVSTLTIQRTQQEDSAVYLCASSLRYLRGGANVLTFGAGSRLTVL.

This chain uses TRBV18 with TRBJ2-3, with 7 bases aligning to TRBD1. The CDR3 runs to 16 residues. The germline CDR1 and CDR2 sequences are KGHSH and LQKENI. The V gene end was trimmed by 2 bases and the J gene end by 5 bases; junction bases not matched to a gene: 10. Here the CDR3 DNA reads TGTGCCAGCTCACCAATCAGAGGACAGGCTGGAGATACGCAGTATTTT. Protein sequence: CASSPIRGQAGDTQYF.

The V and J genes are TRBV18 and TRBJ1-1, with 9 nucleotides matching TRBD1. CDR1 and CDR2 (germline): KGHSH, LQKENI. V lost 4 bases, J lost 1 base, and 4 bases stayed unmatched. The CDR3 contains 15 residues. The CDR3 coding sequence is TGTGCCAGCTCACTTGCGACAGGGGGGAACACTGAAGCTTTCTTT. Translation: CASSLATGGNTEAFF.

J is TRBJ1-1 and V is TRBV7-9; 7 bases are a match to TRBD1. Unmatched junction bases numbered 18, after V lost 8 bases and J lost 3 bases. Germline assignment: CDR1 SEHNR and CDR2 FQNEAQ (reference sequence). The CDR3 loop spans 17 amino acids. The DNA of the CDR3 is TGTGCCAGCCACGTTGACTCGTGGGACAGCCATTACACTGAAGCTTTCTTT. This encodes CASHVDSWDSHYTEAFF.

This clone showed up just once. This chain connects TRBV12-3 or TRBV12-4 to TRBJ1-1; TRBD1 aligns across 11 bases. After removal of 8 bases from V and 10 bases from J, the junction contained 9 bases not matched to a gene. The CDR3 length is 13 residues. The CDR3 bases are TGTGCCAGCGGGGACAGGGGGGTTGTTGTAGCTTTCTTT. Translated, it gives CASGDRGVVVAFF.

The chain joins TRBV19 to TRBJ2-7; D is possibly TRBD1 or TRBD2 (5 bases each). The CDR3 has 13 residues. Germline CDR1 LNHDA, CDR2 SQIVND (reference sequence). Trimming pared 7 bases from V and 7 bases from J, leaving 17 bases between. CDR3 bases: TGTGCCAGTAATGAGGGGTTTGGGAAGGAGCAGTACTTC. Translating it yields CASNEGFGKEQYF.

V and J are TRBV5-1 and TRBJ2-3; perhaps D is TRBD1 or TRBD2 (5 bases each). The germline V gene encodes CDR1 SGHRS and CDR2 YFSETQ. The germline V and J ends were trimmed by 7 bases and 2 bases, with 20 bases remaining between them. CDR3 length equals 16 residues. CDR3 DNA sequence: TGCGCCAGCTCCGCCGAGGGCAGACAGAACACAGATACGCAGTATTTT. As protein: CASSAEGRQNTDTQYF. Looking up the rest from reference TRBV5-1 and TRBJ2-3 gives the full variable domain: KAGVTQTPRYLIKTRGQQVTLSCSPISGHRSVSWYQQTPGQGLQFLFEYFSETQRNKGNFPGRFSGRQFSNSRSEMNVSTLELGDSALYLCASSAEGRQNTDTQYFGPGTRLTVL.

The V call is TRBV9, the J call TRBJ1-2, with D possibly TRBD1 on 5 matching bases. Germline CDR1 reads SGDLS; CDR2 reads YYNGEE. V was trimmed by 2 bases and J by 5 bases, leaving 19 bases between them. The CDR3 runs to 16 residues. This chain's CDR3 is CASSVDPGTPNYGYTF. In DNA form, the CDR3 reads TGTGCCAGCAGCGTCGACCCCGGGACTCCAAATTATGGCTACACCTTC. Full variable domain (outside the CDR3, taken from reference TRBV9 and TRBJ1-2): DSGVTQTPKHLITATGQRVTLRCSPRSGDLSVYWYQQSLDQGLQFLIQYYNGEERAKGNILERFSAQQFPDLHSELNLSSLELGDSALYFCASSVDPGTPNYGYTFGSGTRLTVV.

This chain connects TRBV18 to TRBJ2-7, with 11 bases aligning to TRBD2. V shed 4 bases, J shed 3 bases, and the junction held 5 bases outside the gene matches. CDR3 length: 15 amino acids. The germline gives CDR1 KGHSH, CDR2 LQKENI. In DNA form, the CDR3 reads TGTGCCAGCTCACATACCGGGACTAGCGGCTACGAGCAGTACTTC. It yields the protein CASSHTGTSGYEQYF.

The genes are TRBV28 and TRBJ1-6; a weak D match, TRBD1 (6 bases). V lost 3 bases and J 11 bases, leaving 11 bases between the germline ends. The CDR3 sequence is 13 residues long. Per the germline V gene, CDR1 is MDHEN and CDR2 is SYDVKM. The CDR3 sequence is CASSFSGGAPLHF. CDR3 in DNA: TGTGCCAGCAGTTTTAGTGGGGGCGCACCCCTCCACTTT.